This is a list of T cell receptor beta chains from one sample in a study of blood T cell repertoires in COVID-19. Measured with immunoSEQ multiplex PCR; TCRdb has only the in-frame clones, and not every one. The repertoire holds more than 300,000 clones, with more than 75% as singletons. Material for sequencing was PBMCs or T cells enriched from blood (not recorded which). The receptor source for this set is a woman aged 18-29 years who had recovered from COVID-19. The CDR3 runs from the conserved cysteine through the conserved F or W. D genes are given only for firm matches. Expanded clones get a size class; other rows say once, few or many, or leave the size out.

cdr3_aa: CASSLHGGYTF
cdr3_nt: TGTGCCAGCAGCCTCCACGGTGGCTACACCTTC
d_call: NA
clone_size: NA
j_call: TRBJ1-2
v_call: TRBV5-6

cdr3_aa: CASSVVGVGANVLTF
cdr3_nt: TGTGCCAGCAGCGTAGTAGGGGTTGGGGCCAACGTCCTGACTTTC
d_call: NA
clone_size: NA
j_call: TRBJ2-6
v_call: TRBV9

cdr3_aa: CASSPIGQGEQPQHF
cdr3_nt: TGTGCCAGCTCACCGATCGGACAGGGGGAACAGCCCCAGCATTTT
d_call: TRBD1
clone_size: NA
j_call: TRBJ1-5
v_call: TRBV18

cdr3_aa: CASSSQSRPGETQYF
cdr3_nt: TGTGCCAGCAGCTCCCAAAGCCGGCCGGGGGAGACCCAGTACTTC
d_call: NA
clone_size: NA
j_call: TRBJ2-5
v_call: TRBV7-2

cdr3_aa: CASSEGRARSTDTQYF
cdr3_nt: TGTGCCAGCAGTGAGGGCAGAGCAAGAAGCACAGATACGCAGTATTTT
d_call: NA
clone_size: NA
j_call: TRBJ2-3
v_call: TRBV2

cdr3_aa: CASRSNRGLAGEQYF
cdr3_nt: TGTGCCAGCAGATCCAACAGGGGGCTGGCGGGAGAGCAGTACTTC
d_call: TRBD1
clone_size: NA
j_call: TRBJ2-7
v_call: TRBV5-4

cdr3_aa: CATSLGQGGFSYNEQFF
cdr3_nt: TGTGCCACCAGCTTGGGACAGGGCGGCTTCTCCTACAATGAGCAGTTCTTC
d_call: TRBD1
clone_size: NA
j_call: TRBJ2-1
v_call: TRBV15

cdr3_aa: CASSLPWPSQETQYF
cdr3_nt: TGTGCCAGCTCACTCCCCTGGCCTTCTCAAGAGACCCAGTACTTC
d_call: NA
clone_size: NA
j_call: TRBJ2-5
v_call: TRBV18

cdr3_aa: CATSATDSATYNEQFF
cdr3_nt: TGTGCCACCAGCGCTACCGACAGTGCTACCTACAATGAGCAGTTCTTC
d_call: NA
clone_size: NA
j_call: TRBJ2-1
v_call: TRBV24-1

cdr3_aa: CAWTRGQGADTQYF
cdr3_nt: TGTGCCTGGACTAGGGGTCAGGGTGCAGATACGCAGTATTTT
d_call: NA
clone_size: NA
j_call: TRBJ2-3
v_call: TRBV30

cdr3_aa: CASRVGRAEAFF
cdr3_nt: TGTGCCAGCAGGGTCGGGAGGGCTGAAGCTTTCTTT
d_call: NA
clone_size: once
j_call: TRBJ1-1
v_call: TRBV2

cdr3_aa: CASSLYGGANTGELFF
cdr3_nt: TGTGCCAGCAGCTTATACGGGGGAGCGAACACCGGGGAGCTGTTTTTT
d_call: NA
clone_size: NA
j_call: TRBJ2-2
v_call: TRBV7-3

cdr3_aa: CASSPPGTGGRGNTIYF
cdr3_nt: TGTGCCAGCTCACCACCGGGGACAGGAGGCCGTGGAAACACCATATATTTT
d_call: TRBD1
clone_size: few
j_call: TRBJ1-3
v_call: TRBV18

cdr3_aa: CASSVYTSTNEKLFF
cdr3_nt: TGTGCCAGCAGCGTTTACACCTCAACTAATGAAAAACTGTTTTTT
d_call: NA
clone_size: NA
j_call: TRBJ1-4
v_call: TRBV9

cdr3_aa: CASSLDGGSWETQYF
cdr3_nt: TGTGCCAGCAGCTTGGATGGAGGGTCTTGGGAGACCCAGTACTTC
d_call: NA
clone_size: once
j_call: TRBJ2-5
v_call: TRBV5-4

cdr3_aa: CASSPGTAMNTEAFF
cdr3_nt: TGTGCCAGCAGCCCCGGGACAGCTATGAACACTGAAGCTTTCTTT
d_call: TRBD1
clone_size: NA
j_call: TRBJ1-1
v_call: TRBV7-9

cdr3_aa: CASSQDRGQVGYEQYF
cdr3_nt: TGTGCCAGCAGCCAAGACAGGGGGCAAGTGGGGTACGAGCAGTACTTC
d_call: TRBD1
clone_size: NA
j_call: TRBJ2-7
v_call: TRBV4-2

cdr3_aa: CASSRQGNTEAFF
cdr3_nt: TGCGCCAGCAGCCGACAGGGGAACACTGAAGCTTTCTTT
d_call: TRBD1
clone_size: NA
j_call: TRBJ1-1
v_call: TRBV10-1

cdr3_aa: CASSYRDDTEAFF
cdr3_nt: TGTGCCAGCTCGTACAGGGATGACACTGAAGCTTTCTTT
d_call: NA
clone_size: NA
j_call: TRBJ1-1
v_call: TRBV18

cdr3_aa: CASSVAGTGRNTEAFF
cdr3_nt: TGTGCCAGCAGCGTAGCAGGGACAGGGAGGAACACTGAAGCTTTCTTT
d_call: TRBD1
clone_size: NA
j_call: TRBJ1-1
v_call: TRBV9

cdr3_aa: CASSLGTEGSEQYF
cdr3_nt: TGTGCCAGCAGCTTGGGGACAGAGGGCTCCGAGCAGTACTTC
d_call: TRBD1
clone_size: NA
j_call: TRBJ2-7
v_call: TRBV27

cdr3_aa: CATSDYGGSDTQYF
cdr3_nt: TGTGCCACCAGTGACTATGGAGGGTCGGATACGCAGTATTTT
d_call: NA
clone_size: NA
j_call: TRBJ2-3
v_call: TRBV24-1

cdr3_aa: CASSLARELYTF
cdr3_nt: TGCGCCAGCAGCTTGGCGCGGGAGCTGTACACCTTC
d_call: NA
clone_size: NA
j_call: TRBJ1-2
v_call: TRBV5-1

cdr3_aa: CASSNVEGADEQYF
cdr3_nt: TGTGCCAGTAGTAATGTAGAGGGGGCGGACGAGCAGTACTTC
d_call: TRBD1
clone_size: NA
j_call: TRBJ2-7
v_call: TRBV19

cdr3_aa: CASQQSNTGKGYTF
cdr3_nt: TGTGCCAGCCAACAGTCAAACACAGGAAAGGGCTACACCTTC
d_call: NA
clone_size: NA
j_call: TRBJ1-2
v_call: TRBV25-1

cdr3_aa: CASSLGAGIGYGYTF
cdr3_nt: TGTGCCAGCAGCTTGGGGGCAGGGATCGGCTATGGCTACACCTTC
d_call: NA
clone_size: NA
j_call: TRBJ1-2
v_call: TRBV5-6

cdr3_aa: CASRPSYGSTEAFF
cdr3_nt: TGTGCCAGCAGACCATCATATGGGAGCACTGAAGCTTTCTTT
d_call: NA
clone_size: NA
j_call: TRBJ1-1
v_call: TRBV5-8

cdr3_aa: CASRNTGSYNSPLHF
cdr3_nt: TGTGCCAGCAGGAACACAGGCTCCTATAATTCACCCCTCCACTTT
d_call: NA
clone_size: few
j_call: TRBJ1-6
v_call: TRBV2

cdr3_aa: CASSLGTASQPQHF
cdr3_nt: TGCGCCAGCAGCTTAGGGACAGCCAGTCAGCCCCAGCATTTT
d_call: TRBD1
clone_size: NA
j_call: TRBJ1-5
v_call: TRBV5-1

cdr3_aa: CSVVTGQETQYF
cdr3_nt: TGCAGCGTTGTCACGGGGCAAGAGACCCAGTACTTC
d_call: NA
clone_size: NA
j_call: TRBJ2-5
v_call: TRBV29-1

cdr3_aa: CASSRRGSGTTLRNEQFF
cdr3_nt: TGTGCCAGCAGCAGGAGGGGAAGCGGGACTACCCTTCGCAATGAGCAGTTCTTC
d_call: TRBD2
clone_size: NA
j_call: TRBJ2-1
v_call: TRBV5-8

cdr3_aa: CASQGGNTEAFF
cdr3_nt: TGCGCCAGCCAGGGGGGGAACACTGAAGCTTTCTTT
d_call: TRBD1
clone_size: NA
j_call: TRBJ1-1
v_call: TRBV4-1

cdr3_aa: CASSPNSNYGYTF
cdr3_nt: TGTGCCAGCTCACCCAATAGTAACTATGGCTACACCTTC
d_call: NA
clone_size: NA
j_call: TRBJ1-2
v_call: TRBV18

cdr3_aa: CASSWDRGLEQYF
cdr3_nt: TGTGCCAGCAGTTGGGACAGGGGGCTGGAGCAGTACTTC
d_call: TRBD1
clone_size: NA
j_call: TRBJ2-7
v_call: TRBV27

cdr3_aa: CASTSDRPGNTIYF
cdr3_nt: TGCGCCAGCACCTCGGACAGACCTGGAAACACCATATATTTT
d_call: NA
clone_size: NA
j_call: TRBJ1-3
v_call: TRBV5-1

cdr3_aa: CASSLRAGGRNEQFF
cdr3_nt: TGTGCCAGCAGCTTAAGAGCGGGGGGCAGGAATGAGCAGTTCTTC
d_call: TRBD2
clone_size: NA
j_call: TRBJ2-1
v_call: TRBV7-9

cdr3_aa: CARSLGDIGLAGVGTGELFF
cdr3_nt: TGTGCCAGAAGCTTGGGGGACATTGGACTAGCGGGAGTTGGCACCGGGGAGCTGTTTTTT
d_call: TRBD2
clone_size: NA
j_call: TRBJ2-2
v_call: TRBV5-3

cdr3_aa: CASSGLGDRVGWDF
cdr3_nt: TGTGCCAGCAGCGGACTTGGGGACAGGGTTGGCTGGGACTTC
d_call: TRBD1
clone_size: NA
j_call: TRBJ2-7
v_call: TRBV9

cdr3_aa: CASSFGTGNTEAFF
cdr3_nt: TGTGCCAGCTCATTCGGGACAGGGAACACTGAAGCTTTCTTT
d_call: TRBD1
clone_size: few
j_call: TRBJ1-1
v_call: TRBV18

cdr3_aa: CAWGGQGPSGNTIYF
cdr3_nt: TGTGCCTGGGGTGGACAGGGACCCTCTGGAAACACCATATATTTT
d_call: TRBD1
clone_size: NA
j_call: TRBJ1-3
v_call: TRBV30

cdr3_aa: CASGESDRVWVGGYTF
cdr3_nt: TGCGCCAGCGGTGAGTCAGACAGGGTGTGGGTGGGTGGCTACACCTTC
d_call: TRBD1
clone_size: NA
j_call: TRBJ1-2
v_call: TRBV10-1

cdr3_aa: CASSRDYNEQFF
cdr3_nt: TGTGCCAGCAGTCGAGATTACAATGAGCAGTTCTTC
d_call: NA
clone_size: NA
j_call: TRBJ2-1
v_call: TRBV2

cdr3_aa: CASSLGTETHF
cdr3_nt: TGTGCCAGCAGTCTAGGGACAGAGACGCACTTC
d_call: TRBD1
clone_size: NA
j_call: TRBJ2-7
v_call: TRBV2

cdr3_aa: CASSPKPGQGGQPQHF
cdr3_nt: TGTGCCAGCAGCCCTAAGCCGGGACAGGGAGGACAGCCCCAGCATTTT
d_call: TRBD1
clone_size: once
j_call: TRBJ1-5
v_call: TRBV5-6

cdr3_aa: CASSHRVLQETQYF
cdr3_nt: TGTGCCAGCAGTCACAGGGTTCTCCAAGAGACCCAGTACTTC
d_call: NA
clone_size: NA
j_call: TRBJ2-5
v_call: TRBV2

cdr3_aa: CASSSNTGQPQHF
cdr3_nt: TGTGCCAGCAGCAGCAACACAGGTCAGCCCCAGCATTTT
d_call: NA
clone_size: NA
j_call: TRBJ1-5
v_call: TRBV7-9

cdr3_aa: CASSPLKTGTDYNEQFF
cdr3_nt: TGTGCCAGCAGCCCATTAAAGACCGGGACAGACTACAATGAGCAGTTCTTC
d_call: TRBD1
clone_size: NA
j_call: TRBJ2-1
v_call: TRBV7-9